This T cell receptor (beta chain) comes out of a study of T cells in Graves' hyperthyroidism and ophthalmopathy. The TCR beta CDR3 regions underwent amplification using RNA transcripts as the source. With the HTBI primer set, the TCR CDR3 went through a first round of RT-PCR. A single record per CDR3 protein comes from TCRdb applying MiXCR to the multiplex PCR reads. The table shows around 300,000 distinct CDR3 sequences, with approximately 15% occurring only once. This clonotype was seen at least ten times. Trimming cost V 6 bases and J 1 base; bases outside gene matches: 7. The V gene's germline CDR1 is DFQATT and CDR2 SNEGSKA (reference sequence). CDR3 length equals 14 residues. With a duration under 2 months, the hyperthyroidism was newly diagnosed in patients aged 18 to 65.

V and J are TRBV20-1 and TRBJ1-1; 8 nucleotides align to TRBD1. The sequencing input was blood. The clonotype was recovered from a woman in her 30s with Graves' hyperthyroidism. The CDR3, as DNA: TGCAGTGCCGCTCCGGACAGGGCGAACACTGAAGCTTTCTTT. Protein sequence: CSAAPDRANTEAFF.